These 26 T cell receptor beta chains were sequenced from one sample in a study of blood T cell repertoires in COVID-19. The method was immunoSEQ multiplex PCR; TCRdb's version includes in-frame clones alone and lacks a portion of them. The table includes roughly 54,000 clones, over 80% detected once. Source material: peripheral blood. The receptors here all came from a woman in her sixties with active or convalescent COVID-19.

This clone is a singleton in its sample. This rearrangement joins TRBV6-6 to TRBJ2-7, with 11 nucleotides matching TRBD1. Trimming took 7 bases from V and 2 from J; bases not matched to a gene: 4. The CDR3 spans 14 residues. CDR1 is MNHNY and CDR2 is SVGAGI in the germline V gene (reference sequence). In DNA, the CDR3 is TGTGCCAGCACTCGGACAGGGGGCACCTACGAGCAGTACTTC. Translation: CASTRTGGTYEQYF.

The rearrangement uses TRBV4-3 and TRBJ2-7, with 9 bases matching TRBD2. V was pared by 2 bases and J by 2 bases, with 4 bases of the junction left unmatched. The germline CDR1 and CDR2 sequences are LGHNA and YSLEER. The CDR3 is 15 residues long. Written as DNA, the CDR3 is TGCGCCAGCAGCCAAACTAGCGGGCAAACCTACGAGCAGTACTTC. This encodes CASSQTSGQTYEQYF.

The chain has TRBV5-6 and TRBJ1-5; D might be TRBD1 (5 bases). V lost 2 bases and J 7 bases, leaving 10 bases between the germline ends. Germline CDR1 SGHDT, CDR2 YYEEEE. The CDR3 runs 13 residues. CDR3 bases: TGTGCCAGCAGCTTACAGGAATTGCAGCCCCAGCATTTT. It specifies CASSLQELQPQHF.

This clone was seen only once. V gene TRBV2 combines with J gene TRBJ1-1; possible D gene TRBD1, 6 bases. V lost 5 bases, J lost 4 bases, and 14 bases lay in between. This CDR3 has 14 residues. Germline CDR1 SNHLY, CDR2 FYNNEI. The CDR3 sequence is CASSLQGRATEAFF. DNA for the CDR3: TGTGCCAGCAGTCTACAGGGTCGCGCCACTGAAGCTTTCTTT.

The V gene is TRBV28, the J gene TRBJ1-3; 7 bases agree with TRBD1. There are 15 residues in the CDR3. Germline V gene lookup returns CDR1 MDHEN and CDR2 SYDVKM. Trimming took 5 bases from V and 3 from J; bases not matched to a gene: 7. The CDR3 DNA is TGTGCCAGCAGTGCCGGGACAGCTGATGGAAACACCATATATTTT. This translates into CASSAGTADGNTIYF.

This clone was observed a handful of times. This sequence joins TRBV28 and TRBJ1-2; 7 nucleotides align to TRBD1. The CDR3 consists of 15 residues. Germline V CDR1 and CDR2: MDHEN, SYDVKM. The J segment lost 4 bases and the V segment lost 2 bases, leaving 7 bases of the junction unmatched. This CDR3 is CASSLGQVIPYGYTF. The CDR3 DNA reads TGTGCCAGCAGTTTAGGACAGGTGATCCCCTATGGCTACACCTTC.

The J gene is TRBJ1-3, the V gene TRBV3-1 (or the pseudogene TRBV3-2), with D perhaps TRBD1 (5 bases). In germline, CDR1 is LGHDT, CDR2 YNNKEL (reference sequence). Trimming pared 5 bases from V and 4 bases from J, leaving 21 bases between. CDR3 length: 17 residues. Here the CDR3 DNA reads TGTGCCAGCAGCTTCCAACAGACAGCGGGGAAAGGAAACACCATATATTTT. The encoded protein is CASSFQQTAGKGNTIYF.

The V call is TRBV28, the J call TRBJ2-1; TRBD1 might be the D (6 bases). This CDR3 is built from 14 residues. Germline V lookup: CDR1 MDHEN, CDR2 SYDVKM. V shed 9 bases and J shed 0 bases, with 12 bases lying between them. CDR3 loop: CASTGTRSYNEQFF. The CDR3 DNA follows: TGTGCCAGTACAGGGACCCGCTCCTACAATGAGCAGTTCTTC.

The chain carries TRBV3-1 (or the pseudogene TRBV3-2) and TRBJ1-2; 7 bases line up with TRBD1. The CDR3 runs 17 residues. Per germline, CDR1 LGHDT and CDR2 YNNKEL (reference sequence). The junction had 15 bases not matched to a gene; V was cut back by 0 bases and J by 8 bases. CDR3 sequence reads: CASSQEPFVTGIYGYTF. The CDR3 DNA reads TGTGCCAGCAGCCAAGAACCTTTCGTGACAGGGATATACGGCTACACCTTC.

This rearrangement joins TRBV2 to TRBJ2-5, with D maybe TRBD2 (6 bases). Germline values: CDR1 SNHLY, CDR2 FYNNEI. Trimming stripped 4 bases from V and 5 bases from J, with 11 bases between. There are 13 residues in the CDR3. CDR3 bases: TGTGCCAGCAGTGTTGGCCTAGCGGAGACCCAGTACTTC. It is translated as CASSVGLAETQYF.

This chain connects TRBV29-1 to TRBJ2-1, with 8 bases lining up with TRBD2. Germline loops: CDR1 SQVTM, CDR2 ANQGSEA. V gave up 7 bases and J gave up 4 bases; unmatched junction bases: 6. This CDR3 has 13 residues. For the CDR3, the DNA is TGCAGCGCCCTCCGGGGGGGATACAATGAGCAGTTCTTC. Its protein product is CSALRGGYNEQFF.

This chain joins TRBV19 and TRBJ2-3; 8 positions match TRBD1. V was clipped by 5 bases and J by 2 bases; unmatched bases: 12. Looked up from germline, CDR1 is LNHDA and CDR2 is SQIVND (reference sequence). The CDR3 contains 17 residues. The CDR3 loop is CASSSITGGYATDTQYF. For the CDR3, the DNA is TGTGCCAGTAGTTCAATAACAGGGGGATACGCCACAGATACGCAGTATTTT.

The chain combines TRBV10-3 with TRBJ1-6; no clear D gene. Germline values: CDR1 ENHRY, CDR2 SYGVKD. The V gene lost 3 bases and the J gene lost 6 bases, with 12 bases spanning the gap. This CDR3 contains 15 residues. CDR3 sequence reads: CAISESGTGNSPLHF. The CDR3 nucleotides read TGTGCCATCAGTGAATCGGGAACGGGTAATTCACCCCTCCACTTT.

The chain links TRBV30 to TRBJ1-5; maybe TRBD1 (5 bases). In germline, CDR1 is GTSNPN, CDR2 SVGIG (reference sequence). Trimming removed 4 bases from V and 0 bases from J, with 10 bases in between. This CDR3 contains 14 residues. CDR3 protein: CAWTQTGSNQPQHF. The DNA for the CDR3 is TGTGCCTGGACTCAAACAGGTAGCAATCAGCCCCAGCATTTT.

The CDR3 sequence is CASSVGTGTDTQYF. For the CDR3, the DNA is TGTGCCAGCAGCGTCGGGACTGGCACAGATACGCAGTATTTT. V is TRBV9 and J is TRBJ2-3, with a possible D match to TRBD2 (6 bases). Germline V gene data show CDR1 as SGDLS and CDR2 as YYNGEE. The CDR3 is made up of 14 amino acids. Deletions cut 2 bases from V and 1 base from J, with 8 bases between. The full variable domain, in which reference TRBV9 and TRBJ2-3 provide the parts outside the CDR3, is DSGVTQTPKHLITATGQRVTLRCSPRSGDLSVYWYQQSLDQGLQFLIQYYNGEERAKGNILERFSAQQFPDLHSELNLSSLELGDSALYFCASSVGTGTDTQYFGPGTRLTVL.

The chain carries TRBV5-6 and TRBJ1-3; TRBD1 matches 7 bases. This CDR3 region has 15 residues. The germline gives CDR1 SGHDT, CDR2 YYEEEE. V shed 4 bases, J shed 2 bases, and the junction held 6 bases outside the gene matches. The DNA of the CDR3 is TGTGCCAGCAGCGGGCCCGGGACAGCTGGAAACACCATATATTTT. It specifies CASSGPGTAGNTIYF.

The CDR3 here is CASSLEGDRVEQYF. CDR3 nucleotide sequence: TGTGCCAGCAGCTTAGAGGGGGACAGGGTCGAGCAGTACTTC. This chain links TRBV7-9 with TRBJ2-7; 9 nucleotides line up with TRBD1. From germline, CDR1 is SEHNR and CDR2 FQNEAQ (reference sequence). After removal of 1 base from V and 6 bases from J, the junction contained 4 bases not matched to a gene. The CDR3 spans 14 residues. Using reference TRBV7-9 and TRBJ2-7 for the parts outside the CDR3, the full variable domain is DTGVSQNPRHKITKRGQNVTFRCDPISEHNRLYWYRQTLGQGPEFLTYFQNEAQLEKSRLLSDRFSAERPKGSFSTLEIQRTEQGDSAMYLCASSLEGDRVEQYFGPGTRLTVT.

The CDR3, as DNA: TGTGCCAGCTCACGGGGGGATGAGCAGTTCTTC. Its translation is CASSRGDEQFF. V is TRBV11-3 and J is TRBJ2-1; the match to TRBD2 covers 7 bases. The J segment lost 8 bases and the V segment lost 8 bases, leaving 3 bases of the junction unmatched. Germline V CDR1 and CDR2: SGHNT, YENEEA. CDR3 length: 11 residues.

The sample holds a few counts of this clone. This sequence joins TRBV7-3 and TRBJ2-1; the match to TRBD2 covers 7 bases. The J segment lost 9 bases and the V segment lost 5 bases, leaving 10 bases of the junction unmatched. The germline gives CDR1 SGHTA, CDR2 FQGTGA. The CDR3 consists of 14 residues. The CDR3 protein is CASSLLAPGGEQFF. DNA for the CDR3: TGTGCCAGCAGCCTACTAGCGCCCGGGGGTGAGCAGTTCTTC.

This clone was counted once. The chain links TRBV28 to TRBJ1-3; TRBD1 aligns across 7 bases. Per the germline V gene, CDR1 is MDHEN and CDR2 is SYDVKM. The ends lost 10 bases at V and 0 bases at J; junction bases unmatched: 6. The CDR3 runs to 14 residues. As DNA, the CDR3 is TGTGCCACCGAAGACAGGGCCTCTGGAAACACCATATATTTT. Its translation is CATEDRASGNTIYF.

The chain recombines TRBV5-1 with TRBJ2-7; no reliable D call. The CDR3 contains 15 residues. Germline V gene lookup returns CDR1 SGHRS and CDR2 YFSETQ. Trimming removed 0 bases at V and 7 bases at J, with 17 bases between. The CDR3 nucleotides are TGCGCCAGCAGCTTGGGCACCATTCCTTTACAGGAGCAGTACTTC. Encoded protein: CASSLGTIPLQEQYF.

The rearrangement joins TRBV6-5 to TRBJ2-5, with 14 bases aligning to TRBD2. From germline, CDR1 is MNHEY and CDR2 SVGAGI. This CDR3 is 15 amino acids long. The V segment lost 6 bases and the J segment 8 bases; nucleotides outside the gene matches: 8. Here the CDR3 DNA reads TGTGCCAGCAGCCTCGGACTAGCGGGGGGTCCCACCCAGTACTTC. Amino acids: CASSLGLAGGPTQYF.

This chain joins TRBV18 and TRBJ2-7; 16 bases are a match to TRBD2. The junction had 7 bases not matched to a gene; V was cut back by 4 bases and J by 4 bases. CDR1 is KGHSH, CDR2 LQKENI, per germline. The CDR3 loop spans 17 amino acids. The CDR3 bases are TGTGCCAGCTCACAGACTGGGACTAGCGGGAGGGCATACGAGCAGTACTTC. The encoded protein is CASSQTGTSGRAYEQYF.

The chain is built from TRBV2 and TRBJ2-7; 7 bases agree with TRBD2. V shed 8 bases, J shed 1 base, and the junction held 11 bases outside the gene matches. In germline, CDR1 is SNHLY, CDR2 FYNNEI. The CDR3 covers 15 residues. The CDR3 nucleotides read TGTGCCAGCGCCCGTCGGGGCGGGAGTTCCTACGAGCAGTACTTC. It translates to CASARRGGSSYEQYF.

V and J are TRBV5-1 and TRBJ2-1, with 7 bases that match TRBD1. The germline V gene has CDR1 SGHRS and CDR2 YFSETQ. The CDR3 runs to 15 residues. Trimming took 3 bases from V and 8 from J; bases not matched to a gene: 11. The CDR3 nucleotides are TGCGCCAGCAGCTCGACAGGGTCTGGTATCCATGAGCAGTTCTTC. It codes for CASSSTGSGIHEQFF. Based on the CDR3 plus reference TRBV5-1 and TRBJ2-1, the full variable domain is KAGVTQTPRYLIKTRGQQVTLSCSPISGHRSVSWYQQTPGQGLQFLFEYFSETQRNKGNFPGRFSGRQFSNSRSEMNVSTLELGDSALYLCASSSTGSGIHEQFFGPGTRLTVL.

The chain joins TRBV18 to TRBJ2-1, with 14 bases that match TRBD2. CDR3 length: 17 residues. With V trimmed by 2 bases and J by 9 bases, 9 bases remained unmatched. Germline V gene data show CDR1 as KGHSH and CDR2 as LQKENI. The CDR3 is CASSPGLAGGPLGEQFF. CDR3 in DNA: TGTGCCAGCTCACCAGGACTAGCGGGGGGCCCCCTAGGTGAGCAGTTCTTC. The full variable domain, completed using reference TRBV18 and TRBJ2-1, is NAGVMQNPRHLVRRRGQEARLRCSPMKGHSHVYWYRQLPEEGLKFMVYLQKENIIDESGMPKERFSAEFPKEGPSILRIQQVVRGDSAAYFCASSPGLAGGPLGEQFFGPGTRLTVL.